Here is one T cell receptor (beta chain) with its context. Its antigen is unidentified. This specimen comes from a study of response to subunit inactivated influenza vaccine. General study points: The authors suggested that every seasonal influenza vaccination recruits few new T cells.

CDR1 is MNHNS, CDR2 SASEGT, per germline. Trimming left V 7 bases short and J 6 bases short, with 16 bases between. CDR3 size: 14 residues. TCRdb analysed the RT-PCR reads with MiXCR anew, one entry per CDR3 protein. Of almost 250,000 distinct CDR3 sequences in the sample, more than 10% were seen once. This chain uses TRBV6-1 with TRBJ2-1; D is perhaps TRBD2 (6 bases). The source is a man in his fifties who received an inactivated influenza vaccine. Here the sequenced sample was non-naive T cells sorted from PBMCs, taken 14 days before vaccination. CDR3 in amino acids: CASTKGLVGNEQFF. The CDR3 DNA is TGTGCCAGCACCAAGGGACTGGTGGGCAATGAGCAGTTCTTC.